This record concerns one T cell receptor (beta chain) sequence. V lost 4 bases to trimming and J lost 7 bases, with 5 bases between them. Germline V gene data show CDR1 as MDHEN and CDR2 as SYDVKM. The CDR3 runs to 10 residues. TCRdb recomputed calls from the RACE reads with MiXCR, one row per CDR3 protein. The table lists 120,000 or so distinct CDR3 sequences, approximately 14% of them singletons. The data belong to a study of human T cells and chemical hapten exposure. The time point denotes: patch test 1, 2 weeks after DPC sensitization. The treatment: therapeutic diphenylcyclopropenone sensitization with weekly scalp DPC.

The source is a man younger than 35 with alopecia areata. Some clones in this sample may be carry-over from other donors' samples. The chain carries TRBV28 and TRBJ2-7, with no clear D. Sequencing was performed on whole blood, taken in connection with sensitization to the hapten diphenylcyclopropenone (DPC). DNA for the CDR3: TGTGCCAGCAGTTCCGGGGAGCAGTACTTC. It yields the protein CASSSGEQYF.